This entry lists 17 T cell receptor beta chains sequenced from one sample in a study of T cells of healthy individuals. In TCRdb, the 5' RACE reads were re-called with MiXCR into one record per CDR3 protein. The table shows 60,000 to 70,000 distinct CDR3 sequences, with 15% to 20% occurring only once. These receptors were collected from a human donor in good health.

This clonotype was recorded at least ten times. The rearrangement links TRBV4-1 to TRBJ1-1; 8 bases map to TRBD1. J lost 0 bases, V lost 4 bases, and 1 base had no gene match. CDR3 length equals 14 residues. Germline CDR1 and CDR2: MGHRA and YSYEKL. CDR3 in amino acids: CASSRTGMNTEAFF. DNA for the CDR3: TGCGCCAGCAGCCGGACAGGGATGAACACTGAAGCTTTCTTT.

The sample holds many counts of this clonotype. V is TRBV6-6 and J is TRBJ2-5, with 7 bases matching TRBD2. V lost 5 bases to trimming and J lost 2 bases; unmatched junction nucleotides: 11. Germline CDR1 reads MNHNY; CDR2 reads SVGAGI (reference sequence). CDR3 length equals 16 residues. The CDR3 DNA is TGTGCCAGCAGTGGCGGGAGTGATTTTGGGCAAGAGACCCAGTACTTC. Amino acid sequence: CASSGGSDFGQETQYF.

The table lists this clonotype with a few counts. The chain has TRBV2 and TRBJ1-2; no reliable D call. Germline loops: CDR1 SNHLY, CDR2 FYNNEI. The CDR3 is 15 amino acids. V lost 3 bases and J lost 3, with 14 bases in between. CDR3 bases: TGTGCCAGCAGTGAGGGTCCGGGTCCAGACTATGGCTACACCTTC. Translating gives CASSEGPGPDYGYTF.

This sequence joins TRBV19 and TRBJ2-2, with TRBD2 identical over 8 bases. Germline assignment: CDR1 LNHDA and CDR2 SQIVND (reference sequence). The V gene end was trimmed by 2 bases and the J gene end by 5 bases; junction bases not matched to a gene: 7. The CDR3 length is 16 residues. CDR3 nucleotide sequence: TGTGCCAGTAGTATATTCCGTAGCGGGAAGACCGGGGAGCTGTTTTTT. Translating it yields CASSIFRSGKTGELFF.

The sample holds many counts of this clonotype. The CDR3 bases are TGCAGTGCTCGACTAGCGGGCTCCTACGAGCAGTACTTC. Translating gives CSARLAGSYEQYF. The chain couples TRBV20-1 to TRBJ2-7; TRBD2 matches at 10 bases. This CDR3 has 13 residues. Trimming at V came to 5 bases and at J to 0 bases, leaving 1 base not matched to a gene. Germline CDR1 and CDR2: DFQATT and SNEGSKA (reference sequence).

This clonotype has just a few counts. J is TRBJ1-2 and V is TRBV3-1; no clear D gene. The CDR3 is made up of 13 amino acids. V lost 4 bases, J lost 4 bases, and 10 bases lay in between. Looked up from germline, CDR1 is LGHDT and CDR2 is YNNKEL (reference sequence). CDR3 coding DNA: TGTGCCAGCAGCCCCCGGACGGCCTATGGCTACACCTTC. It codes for CASSPRTAYGYTF.

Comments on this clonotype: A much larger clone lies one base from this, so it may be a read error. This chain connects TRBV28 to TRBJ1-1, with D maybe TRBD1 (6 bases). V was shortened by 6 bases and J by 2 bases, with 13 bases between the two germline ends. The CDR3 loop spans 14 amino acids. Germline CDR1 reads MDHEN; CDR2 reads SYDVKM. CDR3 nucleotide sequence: TGTGCCAGCAGACGACAGGAATTCAACACTGAAGCTTTCTTT. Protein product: CASRRQEFNTEAFF.

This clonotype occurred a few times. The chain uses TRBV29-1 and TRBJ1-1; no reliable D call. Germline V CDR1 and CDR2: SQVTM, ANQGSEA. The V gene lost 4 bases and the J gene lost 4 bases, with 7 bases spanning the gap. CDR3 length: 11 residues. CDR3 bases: TGCAGCGTTGTTTTTGGCACTGAAGCTTTCTTT. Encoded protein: CSVVFGTEAFF.

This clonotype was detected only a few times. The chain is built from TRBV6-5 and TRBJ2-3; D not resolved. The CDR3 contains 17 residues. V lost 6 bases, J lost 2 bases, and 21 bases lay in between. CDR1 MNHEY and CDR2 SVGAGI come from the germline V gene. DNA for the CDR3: TGTGCCAGCAGGTCCCTCGGCAGAACGAGCCCCACAGATACGCAGTATTTT. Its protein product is CASRSLGRTSPTDTQYF.

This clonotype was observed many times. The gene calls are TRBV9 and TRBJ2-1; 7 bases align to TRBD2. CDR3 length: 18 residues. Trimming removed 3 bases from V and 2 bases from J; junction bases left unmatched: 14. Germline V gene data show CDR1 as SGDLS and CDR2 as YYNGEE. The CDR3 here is CASSASRPSRGAYNEQFF. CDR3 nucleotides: TGTGCCAGCAGCGCTTCCCGGCCTAGCCGGGGGGCCTACAATGAGCAGTTCTTC. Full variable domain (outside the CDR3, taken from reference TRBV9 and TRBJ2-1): DSGVTQTPKHLITATGQRVTLRCSPRSGDLSVYWYQQSLDQGLQFLIQYYNGEERAKGNILERFSAQQFPDLHSELNLSSLELGDSALYFCASSASRPSRGAYNEQFFGPGTRLTVL.

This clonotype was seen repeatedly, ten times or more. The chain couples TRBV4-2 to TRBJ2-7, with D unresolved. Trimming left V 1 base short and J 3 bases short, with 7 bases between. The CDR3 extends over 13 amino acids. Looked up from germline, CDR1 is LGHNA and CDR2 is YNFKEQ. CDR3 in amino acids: CASSQGYGYEQYF. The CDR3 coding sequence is TGTGCCAGCAGCCAAGGGTACGGCTACGAGCAGTACTTC.

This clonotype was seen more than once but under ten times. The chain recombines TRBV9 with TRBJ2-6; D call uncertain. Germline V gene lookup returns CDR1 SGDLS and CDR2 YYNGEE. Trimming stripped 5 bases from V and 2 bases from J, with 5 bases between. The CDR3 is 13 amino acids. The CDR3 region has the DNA TGTGCCAGCAGGATACCTGGGGCCAACGTCCTGACTTTC. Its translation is CASRIPGANVLTF.

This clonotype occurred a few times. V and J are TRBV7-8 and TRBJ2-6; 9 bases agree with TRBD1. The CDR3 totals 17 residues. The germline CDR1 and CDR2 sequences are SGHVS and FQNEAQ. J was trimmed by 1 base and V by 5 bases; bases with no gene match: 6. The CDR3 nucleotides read TGTGCCAGCAGCCGTCGGGACAGGGTTTCTGGGGCCAACGTCCTGACTTTC. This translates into CASSRRDRVSGANVLTF.

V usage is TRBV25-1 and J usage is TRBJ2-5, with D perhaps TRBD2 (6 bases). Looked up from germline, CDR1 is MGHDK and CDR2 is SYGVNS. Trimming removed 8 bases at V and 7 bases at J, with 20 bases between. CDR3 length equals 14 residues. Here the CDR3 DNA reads TGTGCCAGCTCTCAAAGGGGAGGCGAAGTGACCCAGTACTTC. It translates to CASSQRGGEVTQYF.

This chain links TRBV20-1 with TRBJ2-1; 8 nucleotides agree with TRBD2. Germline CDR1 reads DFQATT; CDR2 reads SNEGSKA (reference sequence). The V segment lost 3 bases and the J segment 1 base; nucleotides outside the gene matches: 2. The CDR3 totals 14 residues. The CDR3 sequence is CSASGRVSYNEQFF. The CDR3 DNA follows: TGCAGTGCTAGCGGGAGGGTTTCCTACAATGAGCAGTTCTTC.

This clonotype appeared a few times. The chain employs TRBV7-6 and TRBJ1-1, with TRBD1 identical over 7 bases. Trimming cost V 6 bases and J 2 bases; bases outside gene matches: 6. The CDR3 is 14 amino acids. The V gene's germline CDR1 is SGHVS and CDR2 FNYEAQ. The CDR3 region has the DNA TGTGCCAGCAGAATAAAGGGGGCTAACACTGAAGCTTTCTTT. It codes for CASRIKGANTEAFF.

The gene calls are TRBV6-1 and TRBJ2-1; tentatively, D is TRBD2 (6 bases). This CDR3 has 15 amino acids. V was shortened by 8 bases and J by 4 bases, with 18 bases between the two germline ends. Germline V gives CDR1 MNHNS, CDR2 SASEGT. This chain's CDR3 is CASPVGGQIYNEQFF. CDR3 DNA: TGTGCCAGCCCCGTGGGAGGCCAGATTTACAATGAGCAGTTCTTC.